A selection of T cell receptor beta chains follows, all from one sample in a study of cytotoxic CD8 clonotypes in ibrutinib-treated CLL. Repertoires were generated with immunoSEQ multiplex PCR, while TCRdb's copy carries only in-frame clones and drops some. Here the sample spans about 140,000 clones, approximately 90% being singletons. Material: PBMCs, obtained after 12 months of ibrutinib treatment. Receptors were obtained from a human donor with chronic lymphocytic leukemia. Each CDR3 is given with its conserved first and last residue. The D gene is left open where the match is weak. The size field is filled for only some rows; it gives once, few, many or a size class.

>-|TRBV7-2|TRBJ2-3|-
TGTGCCAGCAGCCCTCACCTCTATGCAGATACGCAGTATTTT
CASSPHLYADTQYF
>TRBD2|TRBV11-3|TRBJ2-2|-
TGTGCCAGCAGCGAACTAGCGGGAGTGGCCGGGGAGCTGTTTTTT
CASSELAGVAGELFF
>-|TRBV10-3|TRBJ2-7|-
TGTGCCATCAGTGACCGACTAGTATACTACGAGCAGTACTTC
CAISDRLVYYEQYF
>-|TRBV27|TRBJ1-5|-
TGTGCCAGCAGTTTATCGTGGACCCCCAATCAGCCCCAGCATTTT
CASSLSWTPNQPQHF
>-|TRBV19|TRBJ1-1|-
TGTGCCAGTAGTATAGTGTGGGAGAACACTGAAGCTTTCTTT
CASSIVWENTEAFF
>-|TRBV28|TRBJ2-1|once
TGTGCCAGCAGTTTATATCAAGGATCAGCTGAGCAGTTCTTC
CASSLYQGSAEQFF
>-|TRBV19|TRBJ1-2|few
TGTGCCAGTAGCCCGGACAATCGTGGGTATGGCTACACCTTC
CASSPDNRGYGYTF
>-|TRBV7-2|TRBJ2-7|-
TGTGCCAGCAGCTCCCGGCGGGACAGCTACGAGCAGTACTTC
CASSSRRDSYEQYF
>-|TRBV6-1|TRBJ1-3|few
TGTGCCAGCAGTGATCCCCAAAGAATACCTCTAGGAAACACCATATATTTT
CASSDPQRIPLGNTIYF
>-|TRBV28|TRBJ2-7|-
TGTGCCAGCAGGACAGGACCCAACTACGAGCAGTACTTC
CASRTGPNYEQYF
>TRBD1|TRBV5-6|TRBJ2-5|-
TGTGCCAGCAGCCCGGACAGGGTGTTTGGGGAGACCCAGTACTTC
CASSPDRVFGETQYF
>-|TRBV2|TRBJ1-2|-
TGTGCCAGCAGTGACTTTGGGGGGAATGGCTACACCTTC
CASSDFGGNGYTF
>-|TRBV7-9|TRBJ2-2|-
TGTGCCAGCAGCACACAGGATTGGGGCAGGAACACCGGGGAGCTGTTTTTT
CASSTQDWGRNTGELFF
>-|TRBV5-1|TRBJ2-1|once
TGCGCCAGCAGCTCGCTAGGGGGAAGCGATGAGCAGTTCTTC
CASSSLGGSDEQFF
>TRBD1|TRBV19|TRBJ1-5|-
TGTGCCAGTACCTTCGGGGGACAGTTAAATCAGCCCCAGCATTTT
CASTFGGQLNQPQHF
>-|TRBV2|TRBJ2-2|-
TGTGCCAGCAGTGCACTGGGGGCAGACACCGGGGAGCTGTTTTTT
CASSALGADTGELFF
>TRBD2|TRBV29-1|TRBJ2-1|-
TGCAGCGTTGAAGAAGGGGCTAGCGGGTTTTTTGAAAATGAGCAGTTCTTC
CSVEEGASGFFENEQFF
>-|TRBV25-1|TRBJ2-5|-
TGTGCCAGCGGGCAGAAACGGCCCACGGGAGAGACCCAGTACTTC
CASGQKRPTGETQYF
>TRBD1|TRBV7-9|TRBJ2-7|-
TGTGCCAGCGTTCTCGGGACAGGTTCCGAGCAGTACTTC
CASVLGTGSEQYF
>-|TRBV28|TRBJ2-7|few
TGTGCCAGCAGTTTATCTGGGGTTCTGCAGTACTTC
CASSLSGVLQYF
>-|TRBV10-1|TRBJ1-2|-
TGCGCCAGCAGTGAGTCGTCCCTCTATGGCTACACCTTC
CASSESSLYGYTF
>-|TRBV4-3|TRBJ2-7|-
TGCGCCAGCAGCCAAGGGAGGCTCGACAACTGTGACTACGAGCAGTACTTC
CASSQGRLDNCDYEQYF
>-|TRBV7-2|TRBJ2-7|-
TGTGCCAGCAGCCGTGTGGGGGGATCCGTGGGCGAGCAGTACTTC
CASSRVGGSVGEQYF
>-|TRBV28|TRBJ2-3|-
TGTGCCAGCAGTTTGGCGGATAGCACAGATACGCAGTATTTT
CASSLADSTDTQYF
>-|TRBV5-5|TRBJ2-3|-
TGTGCCAGCAGCTTCCTCGTGCAGTTCCTAGAAAGCACAGATACGCAGTATTTT
CASSFLVQFLESTDTQYF
>-|TRBV11-3|TRBJ2-2|-
TGTGCCAGCAGCTTAACGGGTTTCGGGGAGCTGTTTTTT
CASSLTGFGELFF
>-|TRBV11-2|TRBJ1-2|once
TGTGCCAGCAGCCTCCGGACAGTTGGAGGCTACACCTTC
CASSLRTVGGYTF
>-|TRBV10-3|TRBJ2-5|once
TGTGCCATCAAGTCCCAGGGAGAGACCCAGTACTTC
CAIKSQGETQYF
>TRBD1|TRBV5-1|TRBJ1-2|-
TGCGCCAGCCAGGGACAGGGATTGGGGTATGGCTACACCTTC
CASQGQGLGYGYTF
>TRBD1|TRBV7-2|TRBJ2-7|-
TGTGCCAGCAGCGAAGGGACAGGGGTTTGGGGCGAGCAGTACTTC
CASSEGTGVWGEQYF
>-|TRBV29-1|TRBJ1-2|-
TGCAGCGTGGCACCTTTAGACAGGACCTATGGCTACACCTTC
CSVAPLDRTYGYTF
>-|TRBV29-1|TRBJ2-7|-
TGCAGCGTTGAAGATGGGGGAATCGGTGCCTACGAGCAGTACTTC
CSVEDGGIGAYEQYF
>-|TRBV20-1|TRBJ2-1|-
TGCAGTGCTAGATTTGATGAGCAGTTCTTC
CSARFDEQFF
>TRBD2|TRBV7-3|TRBJ2-2|-
TGTGCCAGCAGCAGGGATCCGGGACTAAACACCGGGGAGCTGTTTTTT
CASSRDPGLNTGELFF
>-|TRBV25-1|TRBJ1-2|-
TGTGCCAGCAGTGAGTTGAGGGAGAATGGCTACACCTTC
CASSELRENGYTF
>-|TRBV27|TRBJ1-1|-
TGTGCCAGCAGTTTATACGCGGGGCCCAGAAGTGAAGCTTTCTTT
CASSLYAGPRSEAFF
>-|TRBV7-6|TRBJ2-2|-
TGTGCCAGCAGCTTAGATATCCCCATGAACACCGGGGAGCTGTTTTTT
CASSLDIPMNTGELFF
>-|TRBV15|TRBJ1-1|few
TGTGCCACCAGCAGAGATCGGGGAGACACTGAAGCTTTCTTT
CATSRDRGDTEAFF
>-|TRBV29-1|TRBJ2-7|once
TGCAGCGGTGCGTCATTAGGTGAGCAGTACTTC
CSGASLGEQYF
>TRBD1|TRBV5-1|TRBJ2-7|once
TGCGCCAGCAGCTGGGAAACCGGGACAGCTTTATCCTACGAGCAGTACTTC
CASSWETGTALSYEQYF
>TRBD2|TRBV19|TRBJ2-4|-
TGTGCCAGTAGTCCTAGCGGGAACTCTCGTAACATTCAGTACTTC
CASSPSGNSRNIQYF
>-|TRBV6-6|TRBJ2-7|-
TGTGCCAGCACCGACCCCGGGGGCTCCTACGAGCAGTACTTC
CASTDPGGSYEQYF
>-|TRBV2|TRBJ1-2|-
TGTGCCAGCAGTCCAGGAGAAAACTATGGCTACACCTTC
CASSPGENYGYTF
>-|TRBV5-6|TRBJ2-7|-
TGTGCCAGCAACCAGGGTCCGGGAAACTACGAGCAGTACTTC
CASNQGPGNYEQYF
>TRBD2|TRBV4-3|TRBJ2-5|-
TGCGCCAGCAGCAGCGGGGGGCCTGTTGAGACCCAGTACTTC
CASSSGGPVETQYF
>-|TRBV27|TRBJ1-1|-
TGTGCCAGCAGTTTAAGAGACAGGAACACTGAAGCTTTCTTT
CASSLRDRNTEAFF
>-|TRBV7-2|TRBJ2-5|-
TGTGCCAGCAGCCCGGCTCAGGGTAGGGAGACCCAGTACTTC
CASSPAQGRETQYF
>-|TRBV7-9|TRBJ2-1|-
TGTGCCAGCAGCTTATTAGCGGCCTCCTACAATGAGCAGTTCTTC
CASSLLAASYNEQFF
>-|TRBV28|TRBJ1-4|-
TGTGCCAGCAGTTTCCTTCGGGAAAAACTGTTTTTT
CASSFLREKLFF
>TRBD1|TRBV7-9|TRBJ1-2|few
TGTGCCAGCAGCTTGGGACAGGGACACGGCTACACCTTC
CASSLGQGHGYTF
>-|TRBV4-3|TRBJ1-4|-
TGCGCCAGCAGCCAAGATCTTACCGGGGGCGGTGAAAAACTGTTTTTT
CASSQDLTGGGEKLFF
>TRBD2|TRBV19|TRBJ2-7|-
TGTGCCAGTAAACCTGGGGCTAGCGGGGCCTACGAGCAGTACTTC
CASKPGASGAYEQYF
>-|TRBV5-4|TRBJ2-6|-
TGTGCCAGCATCCTCAGGGGTCCGGGGGCTGGGGCCAACGTCCTGACTTTC
CASILRGPGAGANVLTF
>-|TRBV7-2|TRBJ2-2|once
TGTGCCAGCAACCCCAGGGGTGCGAACACCGGGGAGCTGTTTTTT
CASNPRGANTGELFF
>TRBD2|TRBV5-1|TRBJ2-1|-
TGCGCCAGCAGCCCGAATAGCGGGACCCACAATGAGCAGTTCTTC
CASSPNSGTHNEQFF
>-|TRBV19|TRBJ1-1|-
TGTGCCAGTAGTATAGATGTATGGAGGACTGAAGCTTTCTTT
CASSIDVWRTEAFF
>TRBD2|TRBV5-6|TRBJ2-4|-
TGTGCCAGCAGCTTGAGGACTAGCGGGAGGAGAGACATTCAGTACTTC
CASSLRTSGRRDIQYF
>TRBD1|TRBV7-8|TRBJ1-5|few
TGTGCCAGCAGCTTAAAGGGACAGGGAATAGGGCAGCCCCAGCATTTT
CASSLKGQGIGQPQHF
>TRBD2|TRBV28|TRBJ2-5|-
TGTGCCAGCAGTTCGCAGGGAGGGGTAATGGGAGAGACCCAGTACTTC
CASSSQGGVMGETQYF
>-|TRBV19|TRBJ1-5|-
TGTGCCAGTAGTAAACAGGAATATAGCAATCAGCCCCAGCATTTT
CASSKQEYSNQPQHF